The clone carrying this T cell receptor beta chain was seen ten or more times. Its specificity is not known. With 4 bases removed from V and 3 bases from J, the gap between germline ends came to 3 bases. This CDR3 spans 10 amino acids. The germline CDR1 and CDR2 sequences are SQVTM and ANQGSEA. This entry belongs to a study of molecular identifiers for immune sequencing clone quantification. The use of previously described methods and listed TCR primers produced the bulk TCR libraries. A single record per CDR3 protein comes from TCRdb applying MiXCR to the PCR reads. The sample consists of approximately 35,000 distinct CDR3 sequences, about a fifth of them appearing once. Notes on the study in general: Sizes of highly expanded clones could be underestimated through identical TCRs sharing a barcode. Clones that exceeded 20 RNA copies held over 99% of effector molecules, yet under 1% in naive cells.

As CD8+CD4-CCR7+CD45RA+ cells, naive CD8 T cells were sorted. The sample comprised naive CD8+ T cells from blood, with Jurkat cell RNA spiked in. Subset defined: FACS-sorted CD8+CD4-CCR7+CD45RA+ naive T cells. The clonotype originates from a human donor in good health. Some libraries in this study had Jurkat cell RNA spiked in. The V gene is TRBV29-1, the J gene TRBJ2-5; D is undetermined. CDR3 protein: CSVGKETQYF. Here the CDR3 DNA reads TGCAGCGTTGGAAAAGAGACCCAGTACTTC. Drawing the rest from reference TRBV29-1 and TRBJ2-5, the complete variable domain is SAVISQKPSRDICQRGTSLTIQCQVDSQVTMMFWYRQQPGQSLTLIATANQGSEATYESGFVIDKFPISRPNLTFSTLTVSNMSPEDSSIYLCSVGKETQYFGPGTRLLVL.